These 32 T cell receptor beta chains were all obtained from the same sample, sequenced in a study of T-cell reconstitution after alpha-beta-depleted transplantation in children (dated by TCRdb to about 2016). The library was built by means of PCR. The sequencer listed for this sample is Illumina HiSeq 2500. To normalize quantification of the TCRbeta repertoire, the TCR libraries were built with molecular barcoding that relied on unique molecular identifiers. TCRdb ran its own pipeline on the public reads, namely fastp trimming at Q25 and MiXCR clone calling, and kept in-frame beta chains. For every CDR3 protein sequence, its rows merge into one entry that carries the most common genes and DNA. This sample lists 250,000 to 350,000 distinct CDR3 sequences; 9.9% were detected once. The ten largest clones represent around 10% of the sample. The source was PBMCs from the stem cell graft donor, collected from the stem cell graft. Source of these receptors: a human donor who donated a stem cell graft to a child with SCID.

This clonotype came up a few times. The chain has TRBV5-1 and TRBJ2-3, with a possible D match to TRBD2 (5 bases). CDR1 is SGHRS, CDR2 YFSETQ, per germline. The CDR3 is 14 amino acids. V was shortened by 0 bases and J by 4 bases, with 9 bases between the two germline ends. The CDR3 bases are TGCGCCAGCAGCTTGGCGACTACCGCAGATACGCAGTATTTT. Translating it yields CASSLATTADTQYF.

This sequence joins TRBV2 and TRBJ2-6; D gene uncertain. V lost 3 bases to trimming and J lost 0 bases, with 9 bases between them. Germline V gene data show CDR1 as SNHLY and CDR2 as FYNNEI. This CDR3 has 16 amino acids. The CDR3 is CASSDRARSGANVLTF. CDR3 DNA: TGTGCCAGCAGTGACCGGGCCCGCTCTGGGGCCAACGTCCTGACTTTC.

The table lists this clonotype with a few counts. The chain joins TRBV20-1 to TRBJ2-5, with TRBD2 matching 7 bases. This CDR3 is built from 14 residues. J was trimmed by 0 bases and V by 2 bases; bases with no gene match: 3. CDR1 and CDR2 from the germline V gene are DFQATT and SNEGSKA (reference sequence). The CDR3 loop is CSARKRGHQETQYF. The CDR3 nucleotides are TGCAGTGCTAGAAAGCGGGGCCACCAAGAGACCCAGTACTTC.

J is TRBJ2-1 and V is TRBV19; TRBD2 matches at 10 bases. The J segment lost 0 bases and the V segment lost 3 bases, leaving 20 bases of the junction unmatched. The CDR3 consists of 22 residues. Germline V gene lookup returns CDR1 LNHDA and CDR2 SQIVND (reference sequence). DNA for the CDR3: TGTGCCAGTAGTATTTTAAGCGGGAGGGTCCCTTACCCACCGAGCTCCTACAATGAGCAGTTCTTC. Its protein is CASSILSGRVPYPPSSYNEQFF.

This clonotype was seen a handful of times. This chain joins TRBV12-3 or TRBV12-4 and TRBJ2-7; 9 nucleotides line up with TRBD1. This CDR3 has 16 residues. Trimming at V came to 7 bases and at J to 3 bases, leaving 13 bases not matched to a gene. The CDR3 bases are TGTGCCAGCACACAGACCGGGACAGGGATCCTCTACGAGCAGTACTTC. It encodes CASTQTGTGILYEQYF.

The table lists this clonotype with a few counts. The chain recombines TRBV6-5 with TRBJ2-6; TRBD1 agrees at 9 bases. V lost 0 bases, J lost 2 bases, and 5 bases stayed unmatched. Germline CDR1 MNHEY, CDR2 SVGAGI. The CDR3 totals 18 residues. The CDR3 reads CASSYSWDRVAGANVLTF. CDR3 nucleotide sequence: TGTGCCAGCAGTTACTCGTGGGACAGGGTCGCTGGGGCCAACGTCCTGACTTTC.

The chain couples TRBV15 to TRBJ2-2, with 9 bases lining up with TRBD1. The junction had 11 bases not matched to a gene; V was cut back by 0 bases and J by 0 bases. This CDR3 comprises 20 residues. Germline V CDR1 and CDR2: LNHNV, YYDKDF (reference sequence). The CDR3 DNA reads TGTGCCACCAGCAGAGATATAACCGGGACAGGGAATCCGAACACCGGGGAGCTGTTTTTT. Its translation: CATSRDITGTGNPNTGELFF.

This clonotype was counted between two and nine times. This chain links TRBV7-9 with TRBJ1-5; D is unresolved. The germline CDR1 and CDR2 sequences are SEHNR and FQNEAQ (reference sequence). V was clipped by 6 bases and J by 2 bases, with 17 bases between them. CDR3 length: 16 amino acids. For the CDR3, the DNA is TGTGCCAGCAGATTTTCCCGGCCAGCTCGCAATCAGCCCCAGCATTTT. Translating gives CASRFSRPARNQPQHF.

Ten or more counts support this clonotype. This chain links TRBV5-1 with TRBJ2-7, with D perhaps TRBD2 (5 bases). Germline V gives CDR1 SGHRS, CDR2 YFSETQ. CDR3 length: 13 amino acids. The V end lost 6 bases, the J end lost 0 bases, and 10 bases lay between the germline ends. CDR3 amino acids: CASKQTNSYEQYF. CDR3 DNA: TGCGCCAGCAAACAGACTAACTCCTACGAGCAGTACTTC.

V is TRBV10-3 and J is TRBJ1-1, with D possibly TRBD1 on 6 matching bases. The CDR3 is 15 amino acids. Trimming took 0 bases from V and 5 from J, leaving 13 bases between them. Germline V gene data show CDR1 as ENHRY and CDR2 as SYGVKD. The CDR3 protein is CAISESPKGTTEAFF. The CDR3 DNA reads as TGTGCCATCAGTGAGTCGCCCAAAGGGACAACTGAAGCTTTCTTT.

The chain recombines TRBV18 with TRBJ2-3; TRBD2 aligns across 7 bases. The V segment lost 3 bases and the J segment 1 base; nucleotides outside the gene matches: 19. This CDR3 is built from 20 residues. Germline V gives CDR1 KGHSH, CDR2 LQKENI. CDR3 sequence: CASSPRTADWRGTGTDTQYF. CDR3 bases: TGTGCCAGCTCACCCCGAACAGCAGATTGGCGGGGGACCGGCACAGATACGCAGTATTTT.

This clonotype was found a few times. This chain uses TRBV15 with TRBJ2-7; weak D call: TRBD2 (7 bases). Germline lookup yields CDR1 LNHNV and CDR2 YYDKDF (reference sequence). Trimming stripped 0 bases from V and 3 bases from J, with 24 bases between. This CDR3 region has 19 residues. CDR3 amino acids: CATSRDRRSGRGALYEQYF. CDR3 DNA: TGTGCCACCAGCAGAGATCGGCGCTCAGGTCGGGGGGCACTCTACGAGCAGTACTTC.

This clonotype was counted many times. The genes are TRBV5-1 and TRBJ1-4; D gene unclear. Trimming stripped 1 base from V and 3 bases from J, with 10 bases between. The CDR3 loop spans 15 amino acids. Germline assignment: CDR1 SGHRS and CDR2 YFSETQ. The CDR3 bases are TGCGCCAGCAGCTTGCTTGGGGATTCTAATGAAAAACTGTTTTTT. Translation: CASSLLGDSNEKLFF.

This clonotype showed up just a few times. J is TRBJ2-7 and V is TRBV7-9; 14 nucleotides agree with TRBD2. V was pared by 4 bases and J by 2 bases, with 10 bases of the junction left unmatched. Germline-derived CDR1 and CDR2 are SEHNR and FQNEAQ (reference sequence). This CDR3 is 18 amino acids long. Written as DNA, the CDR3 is TGTGCCAGCAGCTCGAGGACTAGCGGGGGGCCGACAGCCTACGAGCAGTACTTC. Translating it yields CASSSRTSGGPTAYEQYF. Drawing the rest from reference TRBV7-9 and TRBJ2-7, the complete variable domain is DTGVSQNPRHKITKRGQNVTFRCDPISEHNRLYWYRQTLGQGPEFLTYFQNEAQLEKSRLLSDRFSAERPKGSFSTLEIQRTEQGDSAMYLCASSSRTSGGPTAYEQYFGPGTRLTVT.

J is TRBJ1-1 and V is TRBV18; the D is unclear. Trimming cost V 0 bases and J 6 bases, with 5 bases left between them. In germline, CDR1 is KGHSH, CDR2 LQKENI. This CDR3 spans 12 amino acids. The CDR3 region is CASSPPGSEAFF. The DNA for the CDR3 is TGTGCCAGCTCACCACCGGGGTCTGAAGCTTTCTTT.

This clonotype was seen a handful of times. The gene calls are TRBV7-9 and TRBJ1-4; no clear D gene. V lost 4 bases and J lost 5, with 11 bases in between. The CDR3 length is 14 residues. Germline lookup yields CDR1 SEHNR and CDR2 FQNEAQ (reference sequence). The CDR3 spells CASSSGEENEKLFF. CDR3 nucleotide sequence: TGTGCCAGCAGCTCAGGCGAGGAGAATGAAAAACTGTTTTTT.

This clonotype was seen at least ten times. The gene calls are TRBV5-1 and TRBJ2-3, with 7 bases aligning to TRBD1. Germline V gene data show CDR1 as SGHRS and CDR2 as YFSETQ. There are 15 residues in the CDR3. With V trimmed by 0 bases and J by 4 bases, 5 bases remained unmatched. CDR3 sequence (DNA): TGCGCCAGCAGCTTGGGAGGGGGCATCCCAGATACGCAGTATTTT. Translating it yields CASSLGGGIPDTQYF.

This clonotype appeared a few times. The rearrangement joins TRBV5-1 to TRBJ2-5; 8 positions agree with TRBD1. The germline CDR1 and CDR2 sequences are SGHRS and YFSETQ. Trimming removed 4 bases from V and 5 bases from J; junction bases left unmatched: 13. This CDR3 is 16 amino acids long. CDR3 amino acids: CASSDPGTGLFETQYF. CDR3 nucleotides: TGCGCCAGCAGCGATCCCGGGACAGGTCTTTTTGAGACCCAGTACTTC.

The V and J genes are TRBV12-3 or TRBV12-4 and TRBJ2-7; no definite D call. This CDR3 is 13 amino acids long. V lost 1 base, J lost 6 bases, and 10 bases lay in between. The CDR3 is CASSLEVGLEQYF. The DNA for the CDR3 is TGTGCCAGCAGTTTAGAGGTAGGGCTCGAGCAGTACTTC.

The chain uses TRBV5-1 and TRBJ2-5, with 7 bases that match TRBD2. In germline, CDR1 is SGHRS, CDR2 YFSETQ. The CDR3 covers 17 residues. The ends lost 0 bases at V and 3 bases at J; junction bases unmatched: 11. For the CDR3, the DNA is TGCGCCAGCAGCTTGGGCAGCGGGGCACCGGGAGAAGAGACCCAGTACTTC. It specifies CASSLGSGAPGEETQYF. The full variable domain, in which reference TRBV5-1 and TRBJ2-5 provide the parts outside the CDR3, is KAGVTQTPRYLIKTRGQQVTLSCSPISGHRSVSWYQQTPGQGLQFLFEYFSETQRNKGNFPGRFSGRQFSNSRSEMNVSTLELGDSALYLCASSLGSGAPGEETQYFGPGTRLLVL.

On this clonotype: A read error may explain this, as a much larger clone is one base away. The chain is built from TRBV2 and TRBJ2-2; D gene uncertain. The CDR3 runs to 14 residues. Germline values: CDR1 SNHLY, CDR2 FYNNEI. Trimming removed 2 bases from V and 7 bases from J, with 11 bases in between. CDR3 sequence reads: CASSEQWLGGELFF. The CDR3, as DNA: TGTGCCAGCAGTGAACAGTGGTTAGGCGGGGAGCTGTTTTTT.

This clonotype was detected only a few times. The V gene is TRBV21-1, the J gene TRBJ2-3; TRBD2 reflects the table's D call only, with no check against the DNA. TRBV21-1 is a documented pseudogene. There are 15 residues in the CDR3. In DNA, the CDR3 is TGTGCCAGCCCGCGGGCAGATACTAGCACAGATACGCAGTATTTT. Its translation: CASPRADTSTDTQYF.

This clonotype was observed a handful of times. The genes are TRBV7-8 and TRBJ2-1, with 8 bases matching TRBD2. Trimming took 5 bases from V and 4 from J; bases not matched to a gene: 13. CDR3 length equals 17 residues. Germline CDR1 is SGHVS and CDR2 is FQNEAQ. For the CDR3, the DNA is TGTGCCAGCAGCAGTCCGGGACTAGTCCCCCCGTACAATGAGCAGTTCTTC. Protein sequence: CASSSPGLVPPYNEQFF.

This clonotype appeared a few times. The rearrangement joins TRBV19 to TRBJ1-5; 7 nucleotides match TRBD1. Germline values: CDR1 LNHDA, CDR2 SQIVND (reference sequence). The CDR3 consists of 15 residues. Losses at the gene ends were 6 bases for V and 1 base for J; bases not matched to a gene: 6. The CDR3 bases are TGTGCCAGTAGACAAAACAGGGGCAGCAATCAGCCCCAGCATTTT. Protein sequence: CASRQNRGSNQPQHF.

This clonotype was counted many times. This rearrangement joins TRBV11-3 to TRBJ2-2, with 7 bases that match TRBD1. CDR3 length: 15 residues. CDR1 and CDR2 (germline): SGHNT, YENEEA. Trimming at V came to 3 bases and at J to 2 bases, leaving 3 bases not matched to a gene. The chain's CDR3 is CASSLGTENTGELFF. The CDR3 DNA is TGTGCCAGCAGCTTGGGGACAGAAAACACCGGGGAGCTGTTTTTT.

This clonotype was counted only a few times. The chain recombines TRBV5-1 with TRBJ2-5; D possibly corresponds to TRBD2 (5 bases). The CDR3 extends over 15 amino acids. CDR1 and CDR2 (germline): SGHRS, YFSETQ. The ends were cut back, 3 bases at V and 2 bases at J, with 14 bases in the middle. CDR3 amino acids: CASSSPLANQETQYF. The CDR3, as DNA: TGCGCCAGCAGCTCACCCTTAGCGAATCAAGAGACCCAGTACTTC.

The CDR3 nucleotides read TGTGCCAGCAGCTCCAATCGACTCGGGGGCACCGGGGAGCTGTTTTTT. Its translation: CASSSNRLGGTGELFF. This chain links TRBV9 with TRBJ2-2, with D maybe TRBD2 (6 bases). CDR1 and CDR2 from the germline V gene are SGDLS and YYNGEE. Trimming pared 4 bases from V and 4 bases from J, leaving 17 bases between. This CDR3 is built from 16 residues.

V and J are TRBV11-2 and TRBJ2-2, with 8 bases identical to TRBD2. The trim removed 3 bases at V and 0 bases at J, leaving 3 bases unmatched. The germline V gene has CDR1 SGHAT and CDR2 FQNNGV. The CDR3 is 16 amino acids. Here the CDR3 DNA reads TGTGCCAGCAGCTTGGGGCGGGGGGCGAACACCGGGGAGCTGTTTTTT. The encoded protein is CASSLGRGANTGELFF.

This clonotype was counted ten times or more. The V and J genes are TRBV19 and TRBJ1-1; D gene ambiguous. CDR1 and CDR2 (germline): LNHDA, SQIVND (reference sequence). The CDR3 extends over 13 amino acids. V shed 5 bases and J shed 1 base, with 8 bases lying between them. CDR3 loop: CASSRSGNTEAFF. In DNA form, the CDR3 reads TGTGCCAGTAGTCGTTCAGGGAACACTGAAGCTTTCTTT.

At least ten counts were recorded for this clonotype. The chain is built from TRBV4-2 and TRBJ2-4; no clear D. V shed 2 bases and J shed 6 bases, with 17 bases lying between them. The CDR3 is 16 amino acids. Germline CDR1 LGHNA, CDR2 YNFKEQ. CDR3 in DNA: TGTGCCAGCAGCCAACACTTTAAAAGTGAACTAAACATTCAGTACTTC. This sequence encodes CASSQHFKSELNIQYF.

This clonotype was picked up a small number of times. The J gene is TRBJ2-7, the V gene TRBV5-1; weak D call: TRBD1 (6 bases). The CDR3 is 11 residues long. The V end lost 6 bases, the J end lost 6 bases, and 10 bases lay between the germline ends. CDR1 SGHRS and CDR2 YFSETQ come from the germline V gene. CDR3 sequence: CASTATGEQYF. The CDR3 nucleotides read TGCGCCAGCACCGCGACAGGCGAGCAGTACTTC. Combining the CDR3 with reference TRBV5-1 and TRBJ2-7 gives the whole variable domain KAGVTQTPRYLIKTRGQQVTLSCSPISGHRSVSWYQQTPGQGLQFLFEYFSETQRNKGNFPGRFSGRQFSNSRSEMNVSTLELGDSALYLCASTATGEQYFGPGTRLTVT.

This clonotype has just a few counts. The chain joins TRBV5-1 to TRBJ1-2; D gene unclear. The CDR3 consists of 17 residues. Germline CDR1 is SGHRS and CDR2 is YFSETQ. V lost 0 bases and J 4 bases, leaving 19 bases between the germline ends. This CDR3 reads CASSLDLGSNSIYGYTF. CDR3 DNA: TGCGCCAGCAGCTTGGATTTAGGTTCAAATTCCATCTATGGCTACACCTTC.